A selection of T cell receptor beta chains follows, all from one sample in a study of cytomegalovirus exposure and HLA in healthy donors. The data were produced by immunoSEQ multiplex PCR, yet TCRdb's version contains in-frame clones alone and is incomplete. The sample has 100,000 to 120,000 clones, about 88% seen once. Sequenced input: PBMCs. The receptors come from a woman aged 18-29 years in good health and CMV-seropositive. CDR3s include the opening cysteine and the closing phenylalanine or tryptophan. D genes are given only for firm matches. Size is stated for part of the rows, as once, few or many counts, or as a class when the clone is expanded.

J gene: TRBJ2-3; clone size: -; CDR3 length: 15; V gene: TRBV28; D gene: -; CDR3 DNA: TGTGCCAGCAGTCCGATGAGAGGATACACAGATACGCAGTATTTT; CDR3 protein: CASSPMRGYTDTQYF
J gene: TRBJ2-7; clone size: -; CDR3 length: 13; V gene: TRBV4-2; D gene: -; CDR3 DNA: TGTGCCAGCAGCATCGGGACTGGCTACGAGCAGTACTTC; CDR3 protein: CASSIGTGYEQYF
J gene: TRBJ1-1; clone size: once; CDR3 length: 13; V gene: TRBV28; D gene: -; CDR3 DNA: TGTGCCAGCATCTCGGTTCCCACTACAGAAGCTTTCTTT; CDR3 protein: CASISVPTTEAFF
J gene: TRBJ2-2; clone size: -; CDR3 length: 14; V gene: TRBV28; D gene: -; CDR3 DNA: TGTGCCAGCAGTTTTGGGCAGGGGTCCGGGGAGCTGTTTTTT; CDR3 protein: CASSFGQGSGELFF
J gene: TRBJ1-2; clone size: -; CDR3 length: 18; V gene: TRBV7-9; D gene: -; CDR3 DNA: TGTGCCAGCAGCTTAGAAATAGACAGCCCACTGGCTGACTATGGCTACACCTTC; CDR3 protein: CASSLEIDSPLADYGYTF
J gene: TRBJ2-7; clone size: -; CDR3 length: 14; V gene: TRBV5-6; D gene: -; CDR3 DNA: TGTGCCAGCAGCTCACCGCTAACAGGCTACGAGCAGTACTTC; CDR3 protein: CASSSPLTGYEQYF
J gene: TRBJ2-7; clone size: -; CDR3 length: 14; V gene: TRBV11-3; D gene: -; CDR3 DNA: TGTGCCAGCAGCTTAAGGGGGTGGCCCTACGAGCAGTACTTC; CDR3 protein: CASSLRGWPYEQYF
J gene: TRBJ2-3; clone size: once; CDR3 length: 15; V gene: TRBV29-1; D gene: -; CDR3 DNA: TGCAGCGCAAAGAAGTACCGGACTAGCACAGATACGCAGTATTTT; CDR3 protein: CSAKKYRTSTDTQYF
J gene: TRBJ2-1; clone size: -; CDR3 length: 14; V gene: TRBV6-5; D gene: -; CDR3 DNA: TGTGCCAGCACCCAGGGGGGATCCTACAATGAGCAGTTCTTC; CDR3 protein: CASTQGGSYNEQFF
J gene: TRBJ2-5; clone size: -; CDR3 length: 20; V gene: TRBV10-3; D gene: TRBD1; CDR3 DNA: TGTGCCATCAGTGAGTCAGCTAGGACCGGGACAGGGGGTTTGGGAGAGACCCAGTACTTC; CDR3 protein: CAISESARTGTGGLGETQYF
J gene: TRBJ2-3; clone size: -; CDR3 length: 13; V gene: TRBV28; D gene: TRBD1; CDR3 DNA: TGTGCCAGCAGGGAGACAGGGACAGATACGCAGTATTTT; CDR3 protein: CASRETGTDTQYF
J gene: TRBJ2-3; clone size: -; CDR3 length: 18; V gene: TRBV7-3; D gene: TRBD2; CDR3 DNA: TGTGCCAGCAGCGCGACCGGGACTAGCGGCACTAGCACAGATACGCAGTATTTT; CDR3 protein: CASSATGTSGTSTDTQYF
J gene: TRBJ1-5; clone size: -; CDR3 length: 15; V gene: TRBV5-1; D gene: TRBD1; CDR3 DNA: TGCGCCAGCAGCTCGACCGGACAGGGGGATCAGCCCCAGCATTTT; CDR3 protein: CASSSTGQGDQPQHF
J gene: TRBJ2-1; clone size: -; CDR3 length: 13; V gene: TRBV7-9; D gene: -; CDR3 DNA: TGTGCCAGCAGCTTAGCCTTTTACAATGAGCAGTTCTTC; CDR3 protein: CASSLAFYNEQFF
J gene: TRBJ2-1; clone size: -; CDR3 length: 16; V gene: TRBV5-1; D gene: TRBD1; CDR3 DNA: TGCGCCAGCAGCTTGGCCGGGACAGGGTGGGTTGATGAGCAGTTCTTC; CDR3 protein: CASSLAGTGWVDEQFF
J gene: TRBJ2-2; clone size: -; CDR3 length: 13; V gene: TRBV14; D gene: -; CDR3 DNA: TGTGCCAGCAGGGTTGGAGGTACCGGGGAGCTGTTTTTT; CDR3 protein: CASRVGGTGELFF
J gene: TRBJ2-7; clone size: -; CDR3 length: 16; V gene: TRBV11-3; D gene: TRBD1; CDR3 DNA: TGTGCCAGCAGCGTAAGACCCGGGACAGGGATTTACGAGCAGTACTTC; CDR3 protein: CASSVRPGTGIYEQYF
J gene: TRBJ2-2; clone size: -; CDR3 length: 13; V gene: TRBV28; D gene: -; CDR3 DNA: TGTGCCACCAATCAGGGTAACACCGGGGAGCTGTTTTTT; CDR3 protein: CATNQGNTGELFF
J gene: TRBJ2-3; clone size: -; CDR3 length: 13; V gene: TRBV7-3; D gene: -; CDR3 DNA: TGTGCCAGCAGTCAACAGCACACAGATACGCAGTATTTT; CDR3 protein: CASSQQHTDTQYF
J gene: TRBJ1-4; clone size: few; CDR3 length: 11; V gene: TRBV19; D gene: -; CDR3 DNA: TGTGCCAGTTCTCAGTACGAAAAACTGTTTTTT; CDR3 protein: CASSQYEKLFF
J gene: TRBJ2-2; clone size: -; CDR3 length: 15; V gene: TRBV10-1; D gene: TRBD1; CDR3 DNA: TGCGCCAGCAGCTTGACAGGGTTGGTCACCGGGGAGCTGTTTTTT; CDR3 protein: CASSLTGLVTGELFF
J gene: TRBJ1-2; clone size: -; CDR3 length: 12; V gene: TRBV5-1; D gene: -; CDR3 DNA: TGCGCCAGCAGCGAAGGTTACAGAGGCTACACCTTC; CDR3 protein: CASSEGYRGYTF
J gene: TRBJ1-2; clone size: -; CDR3 length: 14; V gene: TRBV6-5; D gene: TRBD1; CDR3 DNA: TGTGCCAGCAGGTCACCCACAGGGGGCTATGGCTACACCTTC; CDR3 protein: CASRSPTGGYGYTF
J gene: TRBJ2-1; clone size: -; CDR3 length: 13; V gene: TRBV29-1; D gene: TRBD1; CDR3 DNA: TGCAGCGTCCCTAAAACAGGGGGTCATGAGCAGTTCTTC; CDR3 protein: CSVPKTGGHEQFF
J gene: TRBJ2-5; clone size: -; CDR3 length: 14; V gene: TRBV6-1; D gene: TRBD1; CDR3 DNA: TGTGCCAGCAACCGGGACAGGGTCCAAGAGACCCAGTACTTC; CDR3 protein: CASNRDRVQETQYF
J gene: TRBJ2-7; clone size: -; CDR3 length: 12; V gene: TRBV5-1; D gene: -; CDR3 DNA: TGCGCCAGCAGCGCCGACAGCTACGAGCAGTACTTC; CDR3 protein: CASSADSYEQYF
J gene: TRBJ2-3; clone size: -; CDR3 length: 14; V gene: TRBV11-2; D gene: TRBD2; CDR3 DNA: TGTGCCAGCAGGTCTAGCGGTTACACAGATACGCAGTATTTT; CDR3 protein: CASRSSGYTDTQYF
J gene: TRBJ1-4; clone size: once; CDR3 length: 14; V gene: TRBV19; D gene: -; CDR3 DNA: TGTGCCAGTAGTATCGGTCGACGGGGTGAAAAACTGTTTTTT; CDR3 protein: CASSIGRRGEKLFF
J gene: TRBJ2-6; clone size: -; CDR3 length: 19; V gene: TRBV4-1; D gene: TRBD1; CDR3 DNA: TGCGCCAGCAGCCAAGATCCCGGACAGGGGATCTCTGGGGCCAACGTCCTGACTTTC; CDR3 protein: CASSQDPGQGISGANVLTF
J gene: TRBJ2-1; clone size: -; CDR3 length: 16; V gene: TRBV4-2; D gene: TRBD2; CDR3 DNA: TGTGCCAGCAGCCGGGGACTAGCGGGGGCCGCCAATGAGCAGTTCTTC; CDR3 protein: CASSRGLAGAANEQFF
J gene: TRBJ2-7; clone size: -; CDR3 length: 15; V gene: TRBV14; D gene: -; CDR3 DNA: TGTGCCAGCAGCCGAATATTAGCGGCAGCCTACGAGCAGTACTTC; CDR3 protein: CASSRILAAAYEQYF
J gene: TRBJ1-2; clone size: few; CDR3 length: 14; V gene: TRBV19; D gene: -; CDR3 DNA: TGTGCCAGTACCCCTGCAGGGGCTTACTATGGCTACACCTTC; CDR3 protein: CASTPAGAYYGYTF
J gene: TRBJ2-7; clone size: -; CDR3 length: 16; V gene: TRBV4-1; D gene: -; CDR3 DNA: TGCGCCAGCAGCCAAGCCGCGACTTATAGCTCCTACGAGCAGTACTTC; CDR3 protein: CASSQAATYSSYEQYF
J gene: TRBJ2-3; clone size: once; CDR3 length: 13; V gene: TRBV27; D gene: -; CDR3 DNA: TGTGCCAGCAGACTCCCCGGCACAGATACGCAGTATTTT; CDR3 protein: CASRLPGTDTQYF
J gene: TRBJ2-3; clone size: -; CDR3 length: 14; V gene: TRBV6-5; D gene: TRBD2; CDR3 DNA: TGTGCCAGCAGTCCCAGGACTAGTTTAAATACGCAGTATTTT; CDR3 protein: CASSPRTSLNTQYF
J gene: TRBJ1-4; clone size: -; CDR3 length: 12; V gene: TRBV19; D gene: -; CDR3 DNA: TGTGCCAGTAGTGCGGGGTATGAAAAACTGTTTTTT; CDR3 protein: CASSAGYEKLFF
J gene: TRBJ2-2; clone size: -; CDR3 length: 14; V gene: TRBV29-1; D gene: -; CDR3 DNA: TGCAGCGTTGACCTGGGACTTATCACCGGGGAGCTGTTTTTT; CDR3 protein: CSVDLGLITGELFF
J gene: TRBJ2-3; clone size: -; CDR3 length: 16; V gene: TRBV7-3; D gene: TRBD2; CDR3 DNA: TGTGCCAGCAGCTTAATCCCCGGGGGGGCCACAGATACGCAGTATTTT; CDR3 protein: CASSLIPGGATDTQYF
J gene: TRBJ2-7; clone size: few; CDR3 length: 17; V gene: TRBV10-3; D gene: -; CDR3 DNA: TGTGCCATCCAACGGGGCGGCGGAGGACAGCGGCCTTACGAGCAGTACTTC; CDR3 protein: CAIQRGGGGQRPYEQYF
J gene: TRBJ2-7; clone size: -; CDR3 length: 15; V gene: TRBV9; D gene: -; CDR3 DNA: TGTGCCAGCAGCCCAGGACAGCAAAGCTCCTACGAGCAGTACTTC; CDR3 protein: CASSPGQQSSYEQYF
J gene: TRBJ1-1; clone size: -; CDR3 length: 13; V gene: TRBV27; D gene: -; CDR3 DNA: TGTGCCAGCAGTTTAATCCAGGGCACTGAAGCTTTCTTT; CDR3 protein: CASSLIQGTEAFF
J gene: TRBJ1-2; clone size: few; CDR3 length: 14; V gene: TRBV7-2; D gene: -; CDR3 DNA: TGTGCCAGCACCTATCAAGAGGGAAACTATGGCTACACCTTC; CDR3 protein: CASTYQEGNYGYTF
J gene: TRBJ1-6; clone size: -; CDR3 length: 12; V gene: TRBV19; D gene: -; CDR3 DNA: TGTGCCAGTAGTAAGGACAGTGTAACCCTCCACTTT; CDR3 protein: CASSKDSVTLHF
J gene: TRBJ1-5; clone size: few; CDR3 length: 16; V gene: TRBV4-1; D gene: TRBD1; CDR3 DNA: TGCGCCAGCAGCCAAGGTTTCATAAGGGGGCTTCAGCCCCAGCATTTT; CDR3 protein: CASSQGFIRGLQPQHF
J gene: TRBJ2-2; clone size: -; CDR3 length: 13; V gene: TRBV7-9; D gene: -; CDR3 DNA: TGTGCCAGCAGCTTAAGCCTAACCGGGGAGCTGTTTTTT; CDR3 protein: CASSLSLTGELFF
J gene: TRBJ1-6; clone size: few; CDR3 length: 14; V gene: TRBV19; D gene: -; CDR3 DNA: TGTGCCAGTAGTATAGATCCAGGGGTCTCACCCCTCCACTTT; CDR3 protein: CASSIDPGVSPLHF
J gene: TRBJ2-1; clone size: once; CDR3 length: 15; V gene: TRBV4-1; D gene: -; CDR3 DNA: TGCGCCAGCAGCCATTCGGACTCCGGTGTCGATGAGCAGTTCTTC; CDR3 protein: CASSHSDSGVDEQFF
J gene: TRBJ1-5; clone size: -; CDR3 length: 19; V gene: TRBV7-3; D gene: -; CDR3 DNA: TGTGCCAGCAGCTTAGTGCACAAGAAACTAAAGAATAGCAATCAGCCCCAGCATTTT; CDR3 protein: CASSLVHKKLKNSNQPQHF
J gene: TRBJ2-7; clone size: -; CDR3 length: 15; V gene: TRBV19; D gene: -; CDR3 DNA: TGTGCCAGTAGTATAGACCCGGGAGCGAATTACGAGCAGTACTTC; CDR3 protein: CASSIDPGANYEQYF
J gene: TRBJ1-2; clone size: -; CDR3 length: 18; V gene: TRBV9; D gene: -; CDR3 DNA: TGTGCCAGCAGCGGGCTAGGTTCTGGGACACCTACTAACTATGGCTACACCTTC; CDR3 protein: CASSGLGSGTPTNYGYTF
J gene: TRBJ1-6; clone size: -; CDR3 length: 15; V gene: TRBV28; D gene: -; CDR3 DNA: TGTGCCAGCAGTTTAGGGCAGGGGTTCGCTTCACCCCTCCACTTT; CDR3 protein: CASSLGQGFASPLHF
J gene: TRBJ2-1; clone size: -; CDR3 length: 12; V gene: TRBV11-2; D gene: -; CDR3 DNA: TGTGCCAGCAGTTCCGGGTACAATGAGCAGTTCTTC; CDR3 protein: CASSSGYNEQFF
J gene: TRBJ2-3; clone size: -; CDR3 length: 15; V gene: TRBV5-1; D gene: TRBD2; CDR3 DNA: TGCGCCAGCAGACCGTCTAGCGGGGGCACAGATACGCAGTATTTT; CDR3 protein: CASRPSSGGTDTQYF
J gene: TRBJ1-1; clone size: -; CDR3 length: 13; V gene: TRBV28; D gene: -; CDR3 DNA: TGTGCCAGCAGTTTACCACAGGGAGATGAAGCTTTCTTT; CDR3 protein: CASSLPQGDEAFF
J gene: TRBJ2-1; clone size: -; CDR3 length: 15; V gene: TRBV11-2; D gene: -; CDR3 DNA: TGTGCCAGCACCCAGCGGTTAAGCGTGGGGAATGAGCAGTTCTTC; CDR3 protein: CASTQRLSVGNEQFF